This section outlines one TCR beta chain sequence together with its context. The data originate from a study of blood T cell repertoires in COVID-19. Study-wide context: There were acute and convalescent COVID-19 samples, and they came from the United States, Italy and Spain. T cells, B-cell-depleted T cells, or PBMCs provided the cDNA or gDNA that served as material.

With 2 bases removed from V and 7 bases from J, the gap between germline ends came to 8 bases. The CDR3 is made up of 13 amino acids. Sequenced by immunoSEQ multiplex PCR; TCRdb stores in-frame clones only, minus some. The sample carries roughly 80,000 clones, around four fifths recorded once. V is TRBV12-3 or TRBV12-4 and J is TRBJ1-4; D ambiguous. Sequencing was done on a sample of peripheral blood. This sequence originates from a human donor in a cohort sampled during active COVID-19. DNA of the CDR3: TGTGCCAGCAGTTTATCGGGGATTGAAAAACTGTTTTTT. It codes for CASSLSGIEKLFF.